The 9 T cell receptor beta chains presented below share a single source sample, sequenced in a study of T cell repertoires in cytomegalovirus infection. TCRdb processed the reads anew with MiXCR; each CDR3 protein has one entry. The table has about 890,000 distinct CDR3 sequences, 31% seen once. For these TCRs, the target antigens are not known. The starting material was cultured CD8+ T cells from PBMCs, obtained from culture after CMV antigen stimulation. These receptors originate from a human donor in good health (CMV status not recorded). Some clones in this sample may be carry-over from other donors' samples.

This clonotype was counted between two and nine times. This chain joins TRBV28 and TRBJ2-7; 9 nucleotides match TRBD1. The CDR3 sequence is 16 residues long. Trimming took 5 bases from V and 4 from J; bases not matched to a gene: 12. The germline V gene encodes CDR1 MDHEN and CDR2 SYDVKM. DNA of the CDR3: TGTGCCAGCAGTCCCCTTCGGGGACAGGGTCGGTACGAGCAGTACGTC. Its protein product is CASSPLRGQGRYEQYV.

The chain has TRBV6-8 and TRBJ1-1; possibly TRBD1 for D (5 bases). The V gene lost 8 bases and the J gene lost 0 bases, with 16 bases spanning the gap. Looked up from germline, CDR1 is MNHGY and CDR2 is SAAAGT. This CDR3 region has 15 residues. CDR3 loop: CASPRWGLMNTEAFF. The DNA for the CDR3 is TGTGCCAGCCCCCGGTGGGGACTTATGAACACTGAAGCTTTCTTT.

CDR3 protein: CASSYSNGQAGELFF. DNA for the CDR3: TGTGCCAGCAGTTACTCGAATGGTCAGGCCGGGGAGCTGTTTTTT. The chain links TRBV6-5 to TRBJ2-2; no clear D. Germline V lookup: CDR1 MNHEY, CDR2 SVGAGI. Trimming cost V 0 bases and J 6 bases, with 11 bases left between them. The CDR3 covers 15 residues.

The chain has TRBV6-6 and TRBJ2-3; the D gene is possibly TRBD1 (6 bases). This CDR3 has 18 residues. Germline assignment: CDR1 MNHNY and CDR2 SVGAGI (reference sequence). Trimming cost V 0 bases and J 1 base, with 17 bases left between them. CDR3 nucleotides: TGTGCCAGCAGTTACTCGATGTCAGGGACACAAGGCACAGATACGCAGTATTTT. This translates into CASSYSMSGTQGTDTQYF.

J is TRBJ1-5 and V is TRBV19; D not certain. The CDR3 is 14 residues long. Germline loops: CDR1 LNHDA, CDR2 SQIVND (reference sequence). Deletions cut 3 bases from V and 3 bases from J, with 9 bases between. The CDR3 sequence is CASSIGQNNQPQHF. The CDR3 nucleotides read TGTGCCAGTAGTATCGGGCAGAACAATCAGCCCCAGCATTTT.

This clonotype was seen a handful of times. This rearrangement joins TRBV6-6 to TRBJ1-1, with a tentative D call TRBD1 (6 bases). CDR1 and CDR2 from the germline V gene are MNHNY and SVGAGI (reference sequence). Trimming pared 5 bases from V and 0 bases from J, leaving 19 bases between. The CDR3 is made up of 17 amino acids. This CDR3 is CASSDWDKFPMNTEAFF. The CDR3 coding sequence is TGTGCCAGCAGTGACTGGGACAAGTTTCCCATGAACACTGAAGCTTTCTTT.

This chain joins TRBV5-1 and TRBJ2-1, with 7 bases fitting TRBD2. The CDR3 totals 16 residues. V lost 0 bases, J lost 5 bases, and 8 bases stayed unmatched. CDR1 and CDR2 from the germline V gene are SGHRS and YFSETQ. The CDR3 loop reads CASSLAFGRAHNEQFF. In nucleotides, the CDR3 is TGCGCCAGCAGCTTGGCCTTTGGGAGGGCACACAATGAGCAGTTCTTC.

The V gene is TRBV7-9, the J gene TRBJ1-1; 12 nucleotides agree with TRBD1. Germline V CDR1 and CDR2: SEHNR, FQNEAQ (reference sequence). Trimming took 4 bases from V and 5 from J; bases not matched to a gene: 8. CDR3 length: 16 amino acids. CDR3 sequence (DNA): TGTGCCAGCAGCTCGGGACAGGGGGCGAAGAAGACTGAAGCTTTCTTT. It codes for CASSSGQGAKKTEAFF.

In its sample, this clonotype was seen a few times. The CDR3 region has the DNA TGTGCCAGCAGCTTAGACTTCCTCCTAACATTACAAGAGACCCAGTACTTC. Its protein product is CASSLDFLLTLQETQYF. This chain uses TRBV7-6 with TRBJ2-5; no clear D gene. The CDR3 runs 17 residues. Germline CDR1 is SGHVS and CDR2 is FNYEAQ. Trimming cost V 1 base and J 2 bases, with 17 bases left between them.